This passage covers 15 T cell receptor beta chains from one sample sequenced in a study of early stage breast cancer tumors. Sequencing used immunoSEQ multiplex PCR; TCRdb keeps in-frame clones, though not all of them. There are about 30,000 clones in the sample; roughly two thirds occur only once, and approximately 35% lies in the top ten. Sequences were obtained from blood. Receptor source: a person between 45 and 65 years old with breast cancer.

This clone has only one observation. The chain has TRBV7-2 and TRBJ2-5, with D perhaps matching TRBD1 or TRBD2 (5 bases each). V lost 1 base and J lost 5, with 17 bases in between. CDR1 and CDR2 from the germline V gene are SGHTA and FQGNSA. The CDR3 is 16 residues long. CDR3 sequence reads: CASSLEIGAGLETQYF. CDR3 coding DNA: TGTGCCAGCAGCTTAGAAATCGGGGCAGGGCTGGAGACCCAGTACTTC.

Here the CDR3 reads CASGLWGGGNQPQHF. CDR3 in DNA: TGTGCTAGTGGTTTGTGGGGGGGCGGCAATCAGCCCCAGCATTTT. The J gene is TRBJ1-5, the V gene TRBV12-5, with D perhaps matching TRBD1 (6 bases). Per germline, CDR1 LGHNT and CDR2 FRNRAP. The CDR3 is made up of 15 amino acids. The ends were cut back, 2 bases at V and 2 bases at J, with 10 bases in the middle.

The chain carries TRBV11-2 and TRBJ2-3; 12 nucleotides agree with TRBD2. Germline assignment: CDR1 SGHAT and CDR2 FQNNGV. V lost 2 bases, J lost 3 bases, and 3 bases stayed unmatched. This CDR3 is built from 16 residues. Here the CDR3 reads CASSLQGLAGTDTQYF. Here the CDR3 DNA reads TGTGCCAGCAGCTTACAAGGACTAGCGGGAACAGATACGCAGTATTTT.

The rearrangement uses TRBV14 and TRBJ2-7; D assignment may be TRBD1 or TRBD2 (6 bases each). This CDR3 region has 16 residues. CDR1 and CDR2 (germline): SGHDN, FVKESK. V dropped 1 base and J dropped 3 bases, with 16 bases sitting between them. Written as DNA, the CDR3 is TGTGCCAGCAGCCAAGGTCATGGGGGGCGTTTCTACGAGCAGTACTTC. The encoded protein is CASSQGHGGRFYEQYF. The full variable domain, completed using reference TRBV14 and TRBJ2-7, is EAGVTQFPSHSVIEKGQTVTLRCDPISGHDNLYWYRRVMGKEIKFLLHFVKESKQDESGMPNNRFLAERTGGTYSTLKVQPAELEDSGVYFCASSQGHGGRFYEQYFGPGTRLTVT.

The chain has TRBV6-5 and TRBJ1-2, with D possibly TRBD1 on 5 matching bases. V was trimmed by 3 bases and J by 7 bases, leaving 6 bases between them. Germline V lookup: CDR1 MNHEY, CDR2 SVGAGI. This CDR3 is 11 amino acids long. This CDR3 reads CASSYGGGYTF. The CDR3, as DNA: TGTGCCAGCAGTTATGGGGGTGGCTACACCTTC.

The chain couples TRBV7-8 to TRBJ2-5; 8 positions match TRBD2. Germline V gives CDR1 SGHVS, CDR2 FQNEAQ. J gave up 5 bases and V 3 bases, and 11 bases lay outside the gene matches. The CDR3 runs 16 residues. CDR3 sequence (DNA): TGTGCCAGCAGCTTCAGCACTAGCGGACAGACGGAGACCCAGTACTTC. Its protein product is CASSFSTSGQTETQYF. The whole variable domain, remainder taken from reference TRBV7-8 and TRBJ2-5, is GAGVSQSPRYKVAKRGQDVALRCDPISGHVSLFWYQQALGQGPEFLTYFQNEAQLDKSGLPSDRFFAERPEGSVSTLKIQRTQQEDSAVYLCASSFSTSGQTETQYFGPGTRLLVL.

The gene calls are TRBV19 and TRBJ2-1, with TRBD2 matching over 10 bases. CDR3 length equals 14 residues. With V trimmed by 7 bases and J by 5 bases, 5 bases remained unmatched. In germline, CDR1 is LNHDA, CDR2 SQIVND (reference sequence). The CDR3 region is CASTPSGSHNEQFF. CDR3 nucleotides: TGTGCCAGTACTCCTAGCGGGAGTCACAATGAGCAGTTCTTC.

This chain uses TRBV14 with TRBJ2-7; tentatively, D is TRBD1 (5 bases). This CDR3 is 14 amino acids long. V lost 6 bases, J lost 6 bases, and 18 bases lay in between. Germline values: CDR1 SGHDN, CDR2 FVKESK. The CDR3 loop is CASSLVLWGGEQYF. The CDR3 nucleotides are TGTGCCAGCAGTCTGGTTCTTTGGGGCGGCGAGCAGTACTTC.

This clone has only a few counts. The CDR3 region has the DNA TGTGCCAGCAGCTTAAGCCAGACGAACACCGGGGAGCTGTTTTTT. This encodes CASSLSQTNTGELFF. The V gene is TRBV7-2, the J gene TRBJ2-2, with no clear D. V lost 2 bases and J lost 0, with 7 bases in between. The CDR3 is 15 amino acids. Germline loops: CDR1 SGHTA, CDR2 FQGNSA.

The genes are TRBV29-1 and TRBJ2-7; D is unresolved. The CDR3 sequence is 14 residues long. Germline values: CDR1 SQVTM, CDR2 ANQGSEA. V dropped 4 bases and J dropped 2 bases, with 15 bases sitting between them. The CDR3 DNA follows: TGCAGCGTTGTTGTGCGAGGCGCAACCTACGAGCAGTACTTC. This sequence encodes CSVVVRGATYEQYF.

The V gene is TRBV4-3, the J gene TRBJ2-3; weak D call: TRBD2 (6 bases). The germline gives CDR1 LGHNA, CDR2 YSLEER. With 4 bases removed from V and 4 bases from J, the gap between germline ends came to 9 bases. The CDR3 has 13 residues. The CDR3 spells CASSLSGPDTQYF. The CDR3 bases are TGCGCCAGCAGCCTAAGCGGGCCAGATACGCAGTATTTT.

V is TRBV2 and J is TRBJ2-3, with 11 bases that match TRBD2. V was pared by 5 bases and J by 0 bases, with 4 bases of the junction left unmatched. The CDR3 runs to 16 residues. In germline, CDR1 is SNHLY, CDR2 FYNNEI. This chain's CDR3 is CASSLTSGASTDTQYF. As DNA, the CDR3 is TGTGCCAGCAGTTTGACTAGCGGGGCTAGCACAGATACGCAGTATTTT.

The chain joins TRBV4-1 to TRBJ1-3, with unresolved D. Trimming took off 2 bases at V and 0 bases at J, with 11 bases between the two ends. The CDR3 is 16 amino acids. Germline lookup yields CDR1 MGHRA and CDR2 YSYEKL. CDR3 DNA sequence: TGCGCCAGCAGCCAATACCGGGCCCTCTCTGGAAACACCATATATTTT. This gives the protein CASSQYRALSGNTIYF.

Here the CDR3 DNA reads TGCAGCGTTGACCGGGGCCCTGAAGCTTTCTTT. It encodes CSVDRGPEAFF. V gene TRBV29-1 combines with J gene TRBJ1-1; D might be TRBD1 (5 bases). V lost 3 bases and J 6 bases, leaving 8 bases between the germline ends. The CDR3 runs 11 residues. Germline V gives CDR1 SQVTM, CDR2 ANQGSEA.

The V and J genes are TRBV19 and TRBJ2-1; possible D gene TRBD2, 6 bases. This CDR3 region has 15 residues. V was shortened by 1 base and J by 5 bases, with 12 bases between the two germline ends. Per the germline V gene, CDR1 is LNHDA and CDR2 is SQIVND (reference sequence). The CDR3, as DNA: TGTGCCAGTAGTATAGTGACTAGTCCCGACAATGAGCAGTTCTTC. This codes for CASSIVTSPDNEQFF.